Only a few counts were recorded for the clone carrying this T cell receptor (beta chain). Its matching antigen is unknown. TCRdb re-called the 5' RACE reads through MiXCR, storing one row per CDR3 protein. Of about 310,000 distinct CDR3 sequences listed, approximately 19% are singletons. This sample was taken from a study of T-cell memory formation after mild COVID-19. V was clipped by 0 bases and J by 6 bases, with 14 bases between them. The CDR3 is 15 residues long. Germline CDR1 is MNHEY and CDR2 is SVGAGI. Study-level points and caveats: The SARS-CoV-2 specificity of second-wave clones reaching peak at day 37 remained unverified.

The gene calls are TRBV6-5 and TRBJ1-1; D not resolved. The specimen sequenced was PBMCs or a T cell subset sorted from them (not recorded which). The origin of this receptor is a man aged 18 to 29 who had mild COVID-19 (a few samples of this study predate the infection). Cell type and time point are not known. The chain's CDR3 is CASSYSVSQVPEAFF. CDR3 nucleotides: TGTGCCAGCAGTTACTCAGTCAGCCAAGTGCCTGAAGCTTTCTTT.